This is a list of T cell receptor beta chains from one sample in a study of Ad26.COV2.S vaccination and SARS-CoV-2 variants. Repertoires were generated with immunoSEQ multiplex PCR, while TCRdb's copy carries only in-frame clones and drops some. Among about 680,000 clones listed, 80% to 90% were seen once. The source was peripheral blood, collected in a trial of Ad26.COV2.S vaccine versus placebo. Receptors originate from a person between 18 and 60 years old who received the Ad26.COV2.S COVID-19 vaccine or a placebo. Each CDR3 is given with its conserved first and last residue. A D gene is named only where the DNA matches it firmly. Rows give clone size only sometimes, using once, few, many, or a class for an expanded clone.

d_gene,abundance,v_gene,j_gene,CDR3nt,CDR3aa
NA,few,TRBV12-3/TRBV12-4,TRBJ1-2,TGTGCCAGCAGTTTAGGCCAAAAAGGCCGCTACACCTTC,CASSLGQKGRYTF
NA,NA,TRBV18,TRBJ1-2,TGTGCCAGCTCACCAAGGTCCGGGCAGTCCCCCTATGGCTACACCTTC,CASSPRSGQSPYGYTF
NA,NA,TRBV29-1,TRBJ2-7,TGCAGCGTTACACTTCCCTCCTACGAGCAGTACTTC,CSVTLPSYEQYF
TRBD1,NA,TRBV10-3,TRBJ2-7,TGTGCCATCAGTGAGTCGGGACAGGCCTACGAGCAGTACTTC,CAISESGQAYEQYF
TRBD2,NA,TRBV7-2,TRBJ2-3,TGTGCCAGCAGCTTAGGACTAGCGGGGGGAGATACGCAGTATTTT,CASSLGLAGGDTQYF
TRBD1,NA,TRBV5-1,TRBJ1-4,TGCGCCAGCAGTGGACAGGGCTTTGGAGAAAAACTGTTTTTT,CASSGQGFGEKLFF
TRBD1,few,TRBV7-6,TRBJ2-7,TGTGCCAGCAGCCTGCGACAGGGCGCGGAATACGAGCAGTACTTC,CASSLRQGAEYEQYF
TRBD2,once,TRBV7-9,TRBJ2-7,TGTGCCAGCAGCTTAGGGACTAGCGTTTACGAGCAGTACTTC,CASSLGTSVYEQYF
NA,NA,TRBV19,TRBJ1-1,TGTGCCAGTAGCCAAACAGTGAACACTGAAGCTTTCTTT,CASSQTVNTEAFF
TRBD1,NA,TRBV10-3,TRBJ2-3,TGTGCCATCAGCTTCGGACAGGACTCTAGCACAGATACGCAGTATTTT,CAISFGQDSSTDTQYF
NA,once,TRBV3-1/TRBV3-2,TRBJ2-2,TGTGCCAGCAGCCAAAGGACTATCCTCACCGGGGAGCTGTTTTTT,CASSQRTILTGELFF
TRBD2,NA,TRBV7-4,TRBJ2-5,TGTGCCAGCAGCCCGACTAGCGTGGAGACCCAGTACTTC,CASSPTSVETQYF
NA,NA,TRBV7-8,TRBJ2-2,TGTGCCAGCAGCTTAGCGAATGGAGCGGATCTCACCGGGGAGCTGTTTTTT,CASSLANGADLTGELFF
NA,few,TRBV23-1,TRBJ1-1,TGCGCCAGCAGTCAAGAGGGAGGCACTGAAGCTTTCTTT,CASSQEGGTEAFF
TRBD1,NA,TRBV5-4,TRBJ1-4,TGTGCCAGCAGTCCGGGACAGGGATCTGCAACTAATGAAAAACTGTTTTTT,CASSPGQGSATNEKLFF
NA,few,TRBV7-2,TRBJ2-7,TGTGCCAGCAGCTTAGGACTGGAGTACGAGCAGTACTTC,CASSLGLEYEQYF
TRBD2,NA,TRBV7-8,TRBJ2-7,TGTGCCAGCAGCTTCCTTAGCGGGAGTCTCTACGAGCAGTACTTC,CASSFLSGSLYEQYF
NA,NA,TRBV30,TRBJ1-5,TGTGCCTGGAGTGTACGCGGCAGCGGCAATCAGCCCCAGCATTTT,CAWSVRGSGNQPQHF
TRBD1,NA,TRBV6-5,TRBJ1-2,TGTGCCAGCAGGGACAGGGGGGGGGACTATGGCTACACCTTC,CASRDRGGDYGYTF
NA,NA,TRBV6-5,TRBJ1-5,TGTGCCAGCAGTTACTCGAGTCACCCTAGCAATCAGCCCCAGCATTTT,CASSYSSHPSNQPQHF
TRBD2,NA,TRBV14,TRBJ2-3,TGTGCCAGCAGCCACCGTAAGAGCGGGAGGGCCTTGGATACGCAGTATTTT,CASSHRKSGRALDTQYF
TRBD1,NA,TRBV6-5,TRBJ1-6,TGTGCCAGCAGGGACAGGGGTTCCTATAATTCACCCCTCCACTTT,CASRDRGSYNSPLHF
NA,NA,TRBV5-1,TRBJ1-2,TGCGCCAGCAGCTTGGAGGCCGGTAGCTATGGCTACACCTTC,CASSLEAGSYGYTF
TRBD1,once,TRBV30,TRBJ1-2,TGTGCCTGGAGGGATAGGGGGCTTAACTATGGCTACACCTTC,CAWRDRGLNYGYTF
TRBD1,NA,TRBV2,TRBJ1-3,TGTGCCAGCCGGACAGGGACTGGAAACACCATATATTTT,CASRTGTGNTIYF
NA,NA,TRBV24-1,TRBJ1-2,TGTGCCACCAGTGGATCAGACTATGGCTACACCTTC,CATSGSDYGYTF
TRBD1,NA,TRBV5-1,TRBJ1-5,TGCGCCAGCAGACCTTCTACTGGACAGGGGGCCGGGCAGCCCCAGCATTTT,CASRPSTGQGAGQPQHF
TRBD2,NA,TRBV2,TRBJ2-1,TGTGCCAGCACGGGGGAGGGTAATGAGCAGTTCTTC,CASTGEGNEQFF
NA,NA,TRBV5-6,TRBJ1-4,TGTGCCAGCAGCTTGGAAGGGACACCCTCTGAAGGTGAAAAACTGTTTTTT,CASSLEGTPSEGEKLFF
NA,NA,TRBV7-2,TRBJ2-2,TGTGCCAGCAGTGAACATAGCACCGGGGAGCTGTTTTTT,CASSEHSTGELFF
TRBD2,NA,TRBV19,TRBJ2-7,TGTGCCAGTAGTCAGGGGACTAGCGGGGTCGAGCAGTACTTC,CASSQGTSGVEQYF
NA,NA,TRBV24-1,TRBJ2-3,TGTGCCACCAGTGATTGGGCCAGCACAGATACGCAGTATTTT,CATSDWASTDTQYF
NA,NA,TRBV30,TRBJ1-5,TGTGCCTGGACTGGCCAGGGGAATCAGCCCCAGCATTTT,CAWTGQGNQPQHF
TRBD1,NA,TRBV5-6,TRBJ2-7,TGTGCCAGCAGCGTGACAGGGGACGAGCAGTACTTC,CASSVTGDEQYF
NA,NA,TRBV6-6,TRBJ2-5,TGTGCCAGCAGTCGAGAAGAAAGACGGAACCAAGAGACCCAGTACTTC,CASSREERRNQETQYF
TRBD2,NA,TRBV5-4,TRBJ2-3,TGTGCCAGCAGCTTGCCACTAGCGGGGACTAGCACAGATACGCAGTATTTT,CASSLPLAGTSTDTQYF
NA,NA,TRBV5-6,TRBJ1-6,TGTGCCAGCAGCTCTGTAGCGATAGGACCAATCCACTTT,CASSSVAIGPIHF
NA,NA,TRBV2,TRBJ1-6,TGTGCCAGCAGTGTCCAGGGGTCACCCCTCCACTTT,CASSVQGSPLHF
NA,NA,TRBV5-1,TRBJ2-3,TGCGCCAGCAGCTTTTATCCCGCAGGGGAGCCAGATACGCAGTATTTT,CASSFYPAGEPDTQYF
TRBD2,NA,TRBV20-1,TRBJ2-1,TGCAGTGCTAGTAGGGTTCAAGCGGGGGGGTATTACAATGAGCAGTTCTTC,CSASRVQAGGYYNEQFF